This record covers a single T cell receptor beta chain. V was clipped by 7 bases and J by 1 base, with 11 bases between them. This CDR3 has 13 amino acids. The germline V gene has CDR1 MDHEN and CDR2 SYDVKM. The sample comes from a study of blood T cell repertoires in COVID-19. At the level of the study: The samples span acute and convalescent COVID-19 from the United States, Italy and Spain. PBMCs, B-cell-depleted T cells, or T cells provided the cDNA or gDNA that made up the material.

Per the authors' pipeline: Using reference gene primer amplification, nucleated cell counts were estimated. Only in-frame clones appear in the TCRdb table, and some are missing; sequencing was by immunoSEQ multiplex PCR. The V and J calls and clone size were taken over from that table, and D and trimming were inferred from the DNA. Of about 200,000 clones listed, approximately 82% are singletons. The TCR was taken from a human donor in a cohort sampled during active COVID-19. This chain connects TRBV28 to TRBJ2-7, with D unclear. Sequencing was carried out using peripheral blood. CDR3 protein: CASMGALSYEQYF. For the CDR3, the DNA is TGTGCCAGCATGGGCGCTTTGTCCTACGAGCAGTACTTC.